This TCR beta chain was captured in a study of CD8 T cells in Susac syndrome. RNA in amounts of roughly 0.5 to 1 ug was reverse transcribed with random hexamers. A multiplex approach, immunoSEQ multiplex PCR, amplified TCR beta CDR3 across 54 Vbeta and 13 Jbeta. TCRdb independently ran MiXCR on the immunoSEQ multiplex PCR reads; one entry per CDR3 protein. The table has some 60,000 distinct CDR3 sequences, 85% to 95% seen once. The germline V and J ends were trimmed by 6 bases and 7 bases, with 4 bases remaining between them. Germline loops: CDR1 SNHLY, CDR2 FYNNEI. The CDR3 has 10 amino acids. The authors carried out high-throughput sequencing of TCR beta. They applied it to CD8+ and CD4+ T cells obtained from blood.

Material for sequencing was CD8+ T cells from PBMCs. The rearrangement links TRBV2 to TRBJ2-1; D ambiguous. This receptor was identified in a human donor in good health. The CDR3 reads CASSRNEQFF. The CDR3 DNA reads TGTGCCAGCAGCAGGAATGAGCAGTTCTTC.